This record covers a single T cell receptor beta chain. No antigen is known for it. Per-nucleotide qualities are absent, and no much larger clonotype sits a single base away. Donors were around 37 systemically healthy Caucasian individuals from Russia aged roughly 6 to 90 years. Around 9.9 milliliters of peripheral blood were collected from each donor into EDTA-treated Vacutainer tubes. Ficoll-Paque density-gradient centrifugation was used to isolate PBMCs, with at least 6 million per sample. Total RNA, at least 6 micrograms per sample, was extracted from PBMCs with Trizol reagent. Naive CD45RAhigh/CD27high T cell percentages were measured by flow cytometry on a PBMC aliquot from every donor. The source of the sample is a study of blood T cells in healthy people across ages (dated by TCRdb to between 2015 and 2017). At the level of the whole study: Template switching captured roughly one uniquely barcoded TCR beta cDNA molecule per two T cells in model experiments. Using deep sequencing normalized with unique cDNA molecular identifiers, the study measured how TCR beta repertoire diversity changes with age. The donors were split into four age groups: young (average 16 years), middle-aged (roughly 40), aged (around 67) and long-lived (about 82). For two donors (one aged 18 to 30 and one aged 80 or older), the study analyzed two additional independent replicas of 1 million unique cDNA reads from the same blood draw. The research as a whole found: Because the CMV infection status of the donors was unknown, age-related changes in expanded clonotypes may potentially have been confounded. Compared with the aged group, more naive CD4+ T cells, fewer expanded clones and increased TCR diversity were shown by the long-lived group, suggesting age selection. Bulk unsorted PBMC profiling prevented conclusive comparison of naive and antigen-experienced compartments. Observed TCR beta diversity per million T cells fell roughly linearly with age, and a significant reduction was already apparent by age approximately 40. Estimates of total diversity based on one million sequenced T cells were considered lower bounds and underestimates. There was a strong correlation between observed TCR beta diversity and the percentage of naive T cells measured by flow cytometry.

The receptor library was made with 5' RACE. The sequencer listed for this sample is Illumina HiSeq 2500. A second PCR of roughly 7 to 11 cycles was performed with a sample-barcoded 5' primer and a J-beta primer mix. Each TCR beta cDNA molecule received a unique molecular identifier from a template-switch 5' adaptor carrying 12 random nucleotides. Each sample yielded at least 2.5 million CDR3-containing paired-end reads. First-strand cDNA synthesis was performed from all RNA using the Mint cDNA synthesis kit, with priming by a TRBC-specific oligonucleotide. All cDNA was treated with uracil-DNA glycosylase and then went through a first 18-cycle PCR with the universal primers M1SS and BC2_uni_R. In the source study's methods: Each sample was normalized by randomly selecting 1 million high-quality reads, each carrying a distinct molecular identifier. Reads with shared molecular identifiers were discarded instead of being binned into consensus sequences. MiTCR, run with a Q25 quality threshold and the strictest error-elimination algorithm, handled CDR3 identification, clonotype clustering and error correction. A nonparametric unseen species model with Euler transformation was used to estimate a lower bound on total TCR beta diversity. TCRdb trimmed the raw reads at Q25, called clones with MiXCR and kept productive beta chains. Rows with one shared CDR3 protein collapse into an entry with the most common genes and DNA. The V and J calls reflect TCRdb's pipeline rather than the authors' work. The table for this sample lists more than 900,000 distinct CDR3 sequences; almost 25% of them were counted only once. The ten largest clones add up to about 0.69% of the sample.

CDR1 and CDR2 were assigned from the germline V gene as SGHTA and FQGNSA. The V end loses 6 bases and the J end loses 8 bases, and a stretch of 19 bases separates them. CDR3 length: 15 amino acids, cysteine to phenylalanine. CDR3 DNA only is kept here, 45 bases in frame from base 1. These records were also assigned to another study, of T cells of mothers and their children. As the second publication notes: Nine systemically healthy Caucasian individuals, comprising three mothers and their six children, were included as donors. cDNA synthesis consumed the entire amount of extracted RNA, loaded at roughly 1.5 ug RNA in each 15 ul reaction. Sample barcodes and 2-4 random nucleotides were added via the M1S primer in the second PCR. Over 8 million TCR beta CDR3 reads came from each mother, compared with approximately 3 million reads from each child. Thymic selection shapes the output of TCR recombination in a similar way in related and unrelated pairs, and inherited differences have a minor effect. Related mother-child pairs always showed normalized repertoire overlap that was slightly higher than in unrelated mother-child pairs, though the difference was never significant. No persistent microchimeric T cell clones were detected, at a sensitivity of around 97 clones per million clonotypes. To look for features that set related mother-child pairs apart from unrelated individuals, the researchers ran deep NGS to compare the TCR beta repertoires of mothers and children. On average, the children were about 10 +/- 4 years old, while the mothers were about 37 +/- 4 years old. After adapter ligation with NEBNext reagents, the libraries were sequenced on Illumina HiSeq 2000 with 100+100 nt paired-end reads. To avoid cross-contamination, the mother libraries and the child libraries were prepared a month apart and sequenced in separate runs. Each donor had between 500,000 and 2,000,000 distinct TCR beta clonotypes identified. Naive TCR beta clonotypes were estimated from low-frequency clonotypes matched to each donor's FACS-determined naive share, without sorting.

The chain links TRBV7-2 with TRBJ1-4; the D gene is perhaps TRBD1, from 5 matching bases. What was sequenced was blood. This clonotype originated in a girl aged 2 to 10 in good health. The nucleotides are TGTGCCAGCAGTCAGAGGGGCACGACAAACGAAAAACTGTTTTTT. This is translated as CASSQRGTTNEKLFF.